The entry that follows covers one T cell receptor beta chain sequence. The antigen is undetermined. The PCR employed 60 Vbeta primers together with 13 Jbeta primers. Clones were read by immunoSEQ multiplex PCR, and TCRdb kept only the in-frame ones, dropping some. The table has more than 100,000 clones, nearly 80% seen once. The data were taken from a study of cytomegalovirus exposure and HLA in healthy donors. Study in general: Samples from HLA-typed donors yielded around 79 million unique TCRs in an early data release. Overall study results and limits: Per a later analysis, HLA-associated TCR beta chains showed more clonal expansion than other, equally common TCR beta chains. Researchers left out some V segments, among them TRBV6-2 and TRBV6-3, as indistinguishable.

V was clipped by 0 bases and J by 5 bases; unmatched bases: 6. This CDR3 is built from 17 residues. Per germline, CDR1 SGHVS and CDR2 FQNEAQ. Sequences were obtained from PBMCs. The receptor's source is a male donor in good health and CMV-seronegative. The chain carries TRBV7-8 and TRBJ2-3; 12 bases match TRBD2. CDR3: CASSLAGLAGTGDTQYF. The CDR3 DNA sequence: TGTGCCAGCAGCTTAGCCGGACTAGCGGGGACAGGAGATACGCAGTATTTT.